A single sample gave rise to the 9 T cell receptor beta chains below, sequenced in a study of CD8+ T cells in alopecia areata. Treatment indicated: oral pan-JAK inhibitor, 5-10 mg twice daily. After isolation, RNA underwent reverse transcription to generate cDNA as the sequencing template. Assay: immunoSEQ multiplex PCR; the TCRdb copy retains only in-frame clones and omits some. The sample yields roughly 200,000 clones, approximately 40% seen once. The specimen comprised CD4+ T cells sorted from blood, sampled at roughly week 36, from a patient treated with tofacitinib. These receptors were collected from a human donor with alopecia areata.

The chain recombines TRBV7-2 with TRBJ2-1; D perhaps matches TRBD2 (6 bases). The CDR3 is made up of 14 amino acids. Trimming stripped 5 bases from V and 10 bases from J, with 18 bases between. The V gene's germline CDR1 is SGHTA and CDR2 FQGNSA. DNA of the CDR3: TGTGCCAGCAGCCCTTCTCCGGGGACTTCAGAGCAGTTCTTC. Its translation is CASSPSPGTSEQFF. The variable domain in full, completed from reference TRBV7-2 and TRBJ2-1, reads GAGVSQSPSNKVTEKGKDVELRCDPISGHTALYWYRQSLGQGLEFLIYFQGNSAPDKSGLPSDRFSAERTGGSVSTLTIQRTQQEDSAVYLCASSPSPGTSEQFFGPGTRLTVL.

V and J are TRBV2 and TRBJ1-2; possible D gene TRBD1, 5 bases. V lost 6 bases to trimming and J lost 4 bases, with 15 bases between them. Per the germline V gene, CDR1 is SNHLY and CDR2 is FYNNEI. This CDR3 has 14 amino acids. The CDR3 DNA sequence: TGTGCCAGCAGGGACCCGGGACGAAGCTATGGCTACACCTTC. As protein: CASRDPGRSYGYTF. Together with reference TRBV2 and TRBJ1-2, the CDR3 gives the full variable domain: EPEVTQTPSHQVTQMGQEVILRCVPISNHLYFYWYRQILGQKVEFLVSFYNNEISEKSEIFDDQFSVERPDGSNFTLKIRSTKLEDSAMYFCASRDPGRSYGYTFGSGTRLTVV.

This sequence joins TRBV30 and TRBJ2-5, with D hard to call. CDR1 is GTSNPN, CDR2 SVGIG, per germline (reference sequence). The ends were cut back, 5 bases at V and 2 bases at J, with 3 bases in the middle. This CDR3 has 10 residues. CDR3 DNA sequence: TGTGCCTGGGTTCAAGAGACCCAGTACTTC. Translating it yields CAWVQETQYF.

The gene calls are TRBV29-1 and TRBJ2-1; D might be TRBD2 (5 bases). Trimming removed 7 bases at V and 5 bases at J, with 6 bases between. This CDR3 comprises 10 residues. Germline CDR1 reads SQVTM; CDR2 reads ANQGSEA. This chain's CDR3 is CSGRNNEQFF. CDR3 DNA: TGCAGCGGGAGGAACAATGAGCAGTTCTTC.

The chain has TRBV29-1 and TRBJ1-4; 12 bases fit TRBD1. V gave up 5 bases and J gave up 2 bases; unmatched junction bases: 9. The CDR3 covers 17 residues. The germline V gene encodes CDR1 SQVTM and CDR2 ANQGSEA. CDR3 sequence: CSVRVGQGASTNEKLFF. CDR3 bases: TGCAGCGTTCGTGTGGGACAGGGGGCGTCTACTAATGAAAAACTGTTTTTT.

The genes are TRBV7-2 and TRBJ1-1; TRBD1 might be the D (5 bases). The CDR3 runs 13 residues. With 1 base removed from V and 4 bases from J, the gap between germline ends came to 7 bases. Germline V gene data show CDR1 as SGHTA and CDR2 as FQGNSA. CDR3 in DNA: TGTGCCAGCAGCTTAGTGGGGACCACTGAAGCTTTCTTT. Translating gives CASSLVGTTEAFF.

The chain joins TRBV28 to TRBJ2-7; 9 bases map to TRBD1. The CDR3 contains 15 residues. Germline V gene sequence: CDR1 MDHEN, CDR2 SYDVKM. J gave up 3 bases and V 3 bases, and 6 bases lay outside the gene matches. CDR3 in amino acids: CASSFGGQGVYEQYF. DNA of the CDR3: TGTGCCAGCAGTTTCGGGGGACAGGGAGTCTACGAGCAGTACTTC. Full variable domain (rest looked up from reference TRBV28 and TRBJ2-7): DVKVTQSSRYLVKRTGEKVFLECVQDMDHENMFWYRQDPGLGLRLIYFSYDVKMKEKGDIPEGYSVSREKKERFSLILESASTNQTSMYLCASSFGGQGVYEQYFGPGTRLTVT.

This clone was found a few times. The rearrangement links TRBV5-8 to TRBJ2-5; no definite D call. V was trimmed by 2 bases and J by 4 bases, leaving 9 bases between them. Germline loops: CDR1 SGHTS, CDR2 YDEGEE. This CDR3 is built from 13 residues. The CDR3 sequence: CASSFPTRETQYF. In DNA form, the CDR3 reads TGTGCCAGCAGCTTTCCCACCCGAGAGACCCAGTACTTC.

This clone has a handful of counts. Germline and junction disagree at one end, which may indicate a read error. This chain connects TRBV10-2 to TRBJ2-1; tentatively, D is TRBD1 (6 bases). The CDR3 loop spans 15 amino acids. Germline V CDR1 and CDR2: WSHSY, SAAADI. The CDR3, as DNA: TGCGCCAGCAGGGAGTCCGGGACACCTATCAATGAGCAGTTCTTC. It encodes CASRESGTPINEQFF.